This TCR beta chain was retrieved from a study of blood T cells in healthy people across ages. Broader study findings: Expanded clonotype shifts may have been confounded, as the donors had an unknown CMV status. Measured against age, TCR beta diversity per million T cells decreased in a roughly linear manner.

The CDR3 has 17 amino acids. Germline CDR1 is MNHEY and CDR2 is SVGAGI. The draw of peripheral blood yielded roughly 10 milliliters from each donor. The authors ran a second PCR of about 6 to 11 cycles using a sample-barcoded 5' primer and a J-beta primer mix. One entry per CDR3 protein, called by TCRdb with MiXCR from the 5' RACE reads. The table has some 1,500,000 distinct CDR3 sequences, less than 45% seen once. On this clonotype itself: The antigen is not known. At one end the junction does not follow the germline gene, possibly because of a read error.

The V and J genes are TRBV6-5 and TRBJ2-7, with D maybe TRBD1 (5 bases). Sequenced material: blood. The origin of this receptor is a woman younger than 30 in good health. The CDR3 reads CASSYSIGEGPSHEQYF. DNA of the CDR3: TGTGCCAGCAGTTACTCGATAGGGGAAGGCCCCTCCCACGAGCAGTACTTC.